A selection of T cell receptor beta chains follows, all from one sample in a study of T cell changes during pregnancy in multiple sclerosis. Repertoires were generated with immunoSEQ multiplex PCR, while TCRdb's copy carries only in-frame clones and drops some. This table holds tens of thousands of clones, about 90% found once. Sequenced here: CD4+ T cells from peripheral blood mononuclear cells, sampled in the first trimester of pregnancy. The receptors come from a female donor in good health, enrolled as a control in a pregnancy study. The CDR3 runs from the conserved cysteine through the conserved F or W. A D gene is named only where the DNA matches it firmly.

v_call,d_call,cdr3_aa
TRBV2,-,CASSETGFFNGQFF
TRBV27,TRBD1,CASSPVGTGGVYRQPQHF
TRBV4-2,TRBD1,CASSQDSGTGGEKLFF
TRBV29-1,TRBD1,CSVGGDGTGNEKLFF
TRBV10-3,-,CAISAGGENTIYF
TRBV9,-,CASSVDHSSYEQYF
TRBV9,-,CASSPTHGTFSYNEQFF
TRBV30,TRBD1,CAWRSGGASDTQYF
TRBV11-1,-,CASSSDRETQYF
TRBV19,-,CASSKAATPLANYGYTF
TRBV6-5,-,CAVRGYGYTF
TRBV19,-,CASSITSGNSGNTIYF
TRBV14,-,CASSQDHGTDTQYF
TRBV7-9,TRBD1,CASSVGQLNTEAFF
TRBV12-5,TRBD1,CASGSPDRGLAMTNTEAFF
TRBV21-1,-,CASSYRTSGAYGKETQYF
TRBV11-2,TRBD2,CASSLDGSGGVASYNEQFF
TRBV7-2,-,CASSLAGGPGVNEQFF
TRBV7-2,-,CASSSQSGGPDTQYF
TRBV7-3,TRBD2,CASSPGGDGRETQYF
TRBV6-4,-,CASKPTPSYNEQFF
TRBV5-5,-,CASRIGDNYGYTF
TRBV4-1,TRBD1,CASSRRTPGTGIIEQYF
TRBV6-6,TRBD1,CASASRDGQGNTEAFF
TRBV19,TRBD1,CASTETGVRGGYTF
TRBV18,TRBD1,CASSPGGQGGADTQYF
TRBV11-2,-,CASSLDGVSTDTQYF
TRBV5-5,TRBD1,CASSLLTGVETQYF
TRBV29-1,-,CSAGQSMNTEAFF
TRBV11-2,-,CASTLGKRGGSTNEKLFF
TRBV7-8,-,CASTPVRQETQYF
TRBV5-1,-,CASSYTSTETQYF
TRBV10-3,-,CAISADSRSYGYTF
TRBV9,-,CASSATGGRQAFF
TRBV27,TRBD2,CASSLNRRQRGGFNEQFF
TRBV7-2,TRBD2,CASSPRLAGLQETQYF
TRBV5-4,TRBD2,CASSPMAGGVAGELFF
TRBV5-5,-,CASSRETSSYF
TRBV14,-,CASSPYRDENTEAFF
TRBV9,-,CASSAAGAGPDTQYF